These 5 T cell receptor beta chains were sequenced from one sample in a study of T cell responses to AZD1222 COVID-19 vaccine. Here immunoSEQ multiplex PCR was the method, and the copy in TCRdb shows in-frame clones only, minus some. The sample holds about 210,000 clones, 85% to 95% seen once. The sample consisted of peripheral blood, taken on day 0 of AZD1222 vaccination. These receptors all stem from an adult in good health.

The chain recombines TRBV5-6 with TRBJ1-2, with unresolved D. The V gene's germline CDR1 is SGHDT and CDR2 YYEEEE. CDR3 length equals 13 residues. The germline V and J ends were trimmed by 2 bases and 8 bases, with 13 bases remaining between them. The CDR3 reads CASSFPGLGGYTF. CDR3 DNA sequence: TGTGCCAGCAGCTTTCCGGGCCTAGGGGGCTACACCTTC. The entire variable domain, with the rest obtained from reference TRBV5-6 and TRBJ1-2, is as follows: DAGVTQSPTHLIKTRGQQVTLRCSPKSGHDTVSWYQQALGQGPQFIFQYYEEEERQRGNFPDRFSGHQFPNYSSELNVNALLLGDSALYLCASSFPGLGGYTFGSGTRLTVV.

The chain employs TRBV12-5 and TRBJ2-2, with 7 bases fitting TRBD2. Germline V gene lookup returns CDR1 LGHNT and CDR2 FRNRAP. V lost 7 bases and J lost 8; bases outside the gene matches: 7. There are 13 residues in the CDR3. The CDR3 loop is CASVERGKGELFF. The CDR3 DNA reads TGTGCTAGTGTAGAGCGGGGTAAAGGGGAGCTGTTTTTT.

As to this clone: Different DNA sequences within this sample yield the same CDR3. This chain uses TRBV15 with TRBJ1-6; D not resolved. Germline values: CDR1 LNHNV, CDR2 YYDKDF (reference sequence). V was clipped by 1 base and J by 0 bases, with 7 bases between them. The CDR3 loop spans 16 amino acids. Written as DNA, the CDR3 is TGTGCCACCAGCAGAGGTGGCAGCTCCTATAATTCACCCCTCCACTTT. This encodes CATSRGGSSYNSPLHF.

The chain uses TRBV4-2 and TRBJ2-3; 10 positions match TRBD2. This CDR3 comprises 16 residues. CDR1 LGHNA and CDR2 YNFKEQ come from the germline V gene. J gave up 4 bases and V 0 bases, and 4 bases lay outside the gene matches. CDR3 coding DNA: TGTGCCAGCAGCCAAGATCAGCGGGGGGGCCCAGATACGCAGTATTTT. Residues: CASSQDQRGGPDTQYF.

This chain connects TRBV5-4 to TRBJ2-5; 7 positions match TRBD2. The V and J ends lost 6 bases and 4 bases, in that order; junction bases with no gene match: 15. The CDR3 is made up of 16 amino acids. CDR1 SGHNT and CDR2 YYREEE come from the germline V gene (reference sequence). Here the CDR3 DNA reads TGTGCCAGCACCTGGGGGGGGGATATATCCCGAGAGACCCAGTACTTC. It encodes CASTWGGDISRETQYF.